The 2 T cell receptor beta chains below were found in one sample sequenced in a study of blood T cell repertoires in COVID-19. The assay was immunoSEQ multiplex PCR, and TCRdb's table has in-frame clones only and misses some. The sample includes 100,000 to 120,000 clones, more than 80% of them seen just once. The sequenced sample was peripheral blood. The origin of the receptors is a woman aged 55 to 70 with COVID-19, enrolled during active disease.

This chain connects TRBV4-3 to TRBJ2-5, with TRBD1 identical over 9 bases. Germline trimming cut 1 base from V and 4 bases from J; bases unmatched to any gene: 7. The CDR3 is 16 residues long. From germline, CDR1 is LGHNA and CDR2 YSLEER. CDR3 in DNA: TGCGCCAGCAGCCAAGGACACAGGGGGCGCGGAGAGACCCAGTACTTC. Translation: CASSQGHRGRGETQYF.

This sequence joins TRBV6-6 and TRBJ2-4; 7 positions match TRBD1. CDR3 length: 16 amino acids. Germline V gene lookup returns CDR1 MNHNY and CDR2 SVGAGI (reference sequence). The trim removed 0 bases at V and 0 bases at J, leaving 2 bases unmatched. The CDR3 spells CASSYSQGLAKNIQYF. The DNA for the CDR3 is TGTGCCAGCAGTTACTCACAGGGGCTAGCCAAAAACATTCAGTACTTC.